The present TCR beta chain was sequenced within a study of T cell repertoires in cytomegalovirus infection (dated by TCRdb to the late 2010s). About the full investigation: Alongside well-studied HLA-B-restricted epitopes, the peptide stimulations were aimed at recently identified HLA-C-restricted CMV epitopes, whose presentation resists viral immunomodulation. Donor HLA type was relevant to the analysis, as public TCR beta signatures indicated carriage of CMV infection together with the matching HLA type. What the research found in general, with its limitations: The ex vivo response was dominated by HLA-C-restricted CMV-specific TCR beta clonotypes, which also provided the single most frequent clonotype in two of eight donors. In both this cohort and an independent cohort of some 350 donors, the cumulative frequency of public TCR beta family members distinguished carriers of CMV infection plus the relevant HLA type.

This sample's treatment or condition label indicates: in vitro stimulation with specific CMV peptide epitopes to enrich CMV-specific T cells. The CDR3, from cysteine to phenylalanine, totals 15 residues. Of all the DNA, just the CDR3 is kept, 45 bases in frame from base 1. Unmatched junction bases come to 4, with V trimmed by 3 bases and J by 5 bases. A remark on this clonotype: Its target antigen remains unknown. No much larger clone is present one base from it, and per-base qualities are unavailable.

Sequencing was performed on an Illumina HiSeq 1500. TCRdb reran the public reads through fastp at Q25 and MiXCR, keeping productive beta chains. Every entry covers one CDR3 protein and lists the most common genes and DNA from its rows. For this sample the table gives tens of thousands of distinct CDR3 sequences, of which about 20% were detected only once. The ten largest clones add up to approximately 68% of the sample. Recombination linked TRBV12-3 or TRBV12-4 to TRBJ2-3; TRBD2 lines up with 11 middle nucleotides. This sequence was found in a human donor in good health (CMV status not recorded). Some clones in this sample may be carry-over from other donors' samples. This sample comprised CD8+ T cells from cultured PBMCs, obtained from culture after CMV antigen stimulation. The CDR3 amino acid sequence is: CASSLTSGVGDTQYF. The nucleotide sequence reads TGTGCCAGCAGTTTGACTAGCGGGGTGGGAGATACGCAGTATTTT.